The T cell receptor beta chain under discussion was sequenced for a study of radiotherapy plus CTLA-4 blockade in lung cancer. Study overall: Disease control reached approximately 31%, with objective responses in less than 20%.

The repertoire was sequenced with immunoSEQ multiplex PCR; TCRdb's copy has only in-frame clones and lacks some. This sample carries 85,000 to 120,000 clones, about 85% of them seen once, and the ten largest clones take over 2%. About this clone: Its antigen is undetermined.

Study outcomes and limitations: In blood, TCR clones derived from the tumor expanded after radiotherapy plus ipilimumab.

The ends lost 5 bases at V and 6 bases at J; junction bases unmatched: 8. The CDR3 is 14 residues long. CDR1 and CDR2 from the germline V gene are MNHEY and SVGAGI. The receptor comes from a human donor with non-small cell lung cancer that progressed on radiotherapy plus ipilimumab. Some clones in this sample may be carry-over from other donors' samples. This sequence joins TRBV6-5 and TRBJ1-1; 8 bases align to TRBD1. Sequences were derived from peripheral blood, sampled from a patient treated with radiotherapy plus ipilimumab. CDR3 protein: CASSALDRVAEAFF. The CDR3 bases are TGTGCCAGCAGTGCATTGGACAGGGTGGCTGAAGCTTTCTTT.